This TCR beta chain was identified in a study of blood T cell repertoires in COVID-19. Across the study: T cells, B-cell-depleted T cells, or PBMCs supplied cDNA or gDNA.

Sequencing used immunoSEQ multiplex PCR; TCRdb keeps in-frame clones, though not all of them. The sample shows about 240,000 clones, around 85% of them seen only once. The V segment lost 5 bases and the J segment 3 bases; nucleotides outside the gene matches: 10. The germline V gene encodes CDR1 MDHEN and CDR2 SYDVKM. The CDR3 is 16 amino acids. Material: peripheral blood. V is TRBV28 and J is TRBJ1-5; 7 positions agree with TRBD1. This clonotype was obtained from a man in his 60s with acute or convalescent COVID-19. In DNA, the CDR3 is TGTGCCAGCAGTATCACCGGGACAGCTGCCAATCAGCCCCAGCATTTT. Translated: CASSITGTAANQPQHF.